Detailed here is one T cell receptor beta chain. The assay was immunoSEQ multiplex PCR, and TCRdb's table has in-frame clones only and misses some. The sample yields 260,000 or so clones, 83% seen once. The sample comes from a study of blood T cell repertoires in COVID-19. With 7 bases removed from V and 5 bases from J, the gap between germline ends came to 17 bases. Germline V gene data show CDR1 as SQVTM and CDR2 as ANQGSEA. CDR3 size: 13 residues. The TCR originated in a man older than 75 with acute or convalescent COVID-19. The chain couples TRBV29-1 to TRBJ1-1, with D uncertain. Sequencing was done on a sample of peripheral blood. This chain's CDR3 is CSAEIGGSTEAFF. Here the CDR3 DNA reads TGCAGCGCCGAGATAGGAGGTTCAACTGAAGCTTTCTTT.